Following are 18 T cell receptor beta chains from one sample sequenced in a study of blood T cell repertoires in COVID-19. Some clones are missing from TCRdb's copy, which holds only in-frame ones; the method was immunoSEQ multiplex PCR. The table shows about 150,000 clones, with roughly 90% occurring only once. The sequenced sample consisted of PBMCs or T cells enriched from blood (not recorded which). These receptors were obtained from a woman aged 45-60 years who had recovered from COVID-19.

The V and J genes are TRBV18 and TRBJ2-3; 9 bases match TRBD2. The germline gives CDR1 KGHSH, CDR2 LQKENI. Unmatched junction bases numbered 5, after V lost 0 bases and J lost 4 bases. This CDR3 comprises 16 residues. In nucleotides, the CDR3 is TGTGCCAGCTCACCACCTAATAGCGGGAGCTCAGATACGCAGTATTTT. Its translation is CASSPPNSGSSDTQYF.

The chain recombines TRBV5-4 with TRBJ2-1, with TRBD2 identical over 11 bases. V was pared by 1 base and J by 8 bases, with 5 bases of the junction left unmatched. Germline-derived CDR1 and CDR2 are SGHNT and YYREEE (reference sequence). The length of the CDR3 is 15 residues. The CDR3 coding sequence is TGTGCCAGCAGCTTGACTAGCGGGAGCTTCGATGAGCAGTTCTTC. Protein sequence: CASSLTSGSFDEQFF.

V is TRBV7-8 and J is TRBJ1-6; the match to TRBD1 covers 7 bases. The CDR3 is made up of 18 amino acids. The germline CDR1 and CDR2 sequences are SGHVS and FQNEAQ. The V gene end was trimmed by 3 bases and the J gene end by 10 bases; junction bases not matched to a gene: 18. The CDR3 bases are TGTGCCAGCAGCTTTGCCCTCCCGGAGCCAGGGGGTCGCTCACCCCTCCACTTT. It yields the protein CASSFALPEPGGRSPLHF.

This chain uses TRBV28 with TRBJ2-2; D not certain. The CDR3 runs to 14 residues. Germline-derived CDR1 and CDR2 are MDHEN and SYDVKM. The V gene lost 3 bases and the J gene lost 3 bases, with 8 bases spanning the gap. CDR3 nucleotides: TGTGCCAGCAGTTTTTTACAGTACACCGGGGAGCTGTTTTTT. As protein: CASSFLQYTGELFF. Full variable domain (outside the CDR3, taken from reference TRBV28 and TRBJ2-2): DVKVTQSSRYLVKRTGEKVFLECVQDMDHENMFWYRQDPGLGLRLIYFSYDVKMKEKGDIPEGYSVSREKKERFSLILESASTNQTSMYLCASSFLQYTGELFFGEGSRLTVL.

V usage is TRBV19 and J usage is TRBJ1-5, with 7 bases fitting TRBD1. The J segment lost 0 bases and the V segment lost 6 bases, leaving 2 bases of the junction unmatched. Germline V CDR1 and CDR2: LNHDA, SQIVND (reference sequence). CDR3 length equals 14 residues. In DNA, the CDR3 is TGTGCCAGTAGCGGGACAGATAGCAATCAGCCCCAGCATTTT. Translation: CASSGTDSNQPQHF.

The V and J genes are TRBV30 and TRBJ2-7; 10 positions match TRBD1. Germline V gene sequence: CDR1 GTSNPN, CDR2 SVGIG (reference sequence). The CDR3 has 13 amino acids. V dropped 5 bases and J dropped 3; count of bases not matched to a gene: 4. The CDR3 sequence: CAWGTGVNYEQYF. The CDR3 DNA sequence: TGTGCCTGGGGGACAGGGGTGAACTACGAGCAGTACTTC.

Turning to this clone: This sample also contains other DNA sequences that code for the same CDR3. J is TRBJ2-5 and V is TRBV5-4; TRBD2 matches 12 bases. Germline values: CDR1 SGHNT, CDR2 YYREEE (reference sequence). V gave up 0 bases and J gave up 2 bases; unmatched junction bases: 2. The CDR3 consists of 16 residues. CDR3 residues: CASSLALAGGQETQYF. The CDR3 bases are TGTGCCAGCAGCTTGGCGCTAGCGGGAGGGCAAGAGACCCAGTACTTC.

The CDR3 region has the DNA TGCAGCGTTGAAGCCGCTAGCGGGAGAAATGGTCGCAATGAGCAGTTCTTC. The encoded protein is CSVEAASGRNGRNEQFF. V and J are TRBV29-1 and TRBJ2-1; 10 bases match TRBD2. Germline trimming cut 1 base from V and 6 bases from J; bases unmatched to any gene: 12. The CDR3 runs 17 residues. Germline loops: CDR1 SQVTM, CDR2 ANQGSEA.

The V and J genes are TRBV7-6 and TRBJ2-3; no firm D call. The germline V gene encodes CDR1 SGHVS and CDR2 FNYEAQ. The CDR3 has 15 residues. Trimming removed 0 bases from V and 3 bases from J, with 10 bases in between. CDR3 sequence reads: CASSLAPENTDTQYF. The CDR3 DNA reads as TGTGCCAGCAGCTTAGCCCCCGAGAATACAGATACGCAGTATTTT.

The chain recombines TRBV5-1 with TRBJ1-1; 8 bases align to TRBD1. Trimming at V came to 4 bases and at J to 4 bases, leaving 6 bases not matched to a gene. The CDR3 has 14 amino acids. In germline, CDR1 is SGHRS, CDR2 YFSETQ. The CDR3 protein is CASSPQGDVTEAFF. CDR3 nucleotides: TGCGCCAGCAGCCCACAGGGGGATGTCACTGAAGCTTTCTTT.

The J gene is TRBJ1-1, the V gene TRBV7-2; no definite D call. The V and J ends lost 1 base and 10 bases respectively, with 10 bases between them. Germline CDR1 and CDR2: SGHTA and FQGNSA. The CDR3 is 12 residues long. The CDR3 region has the DNA TGTGCCAGCAGCTTAGGAACAGCAAGAGCTTTCTTT. The encoded protein is CASSLGTARAFF.

The count of this clone is one. The CDR3 DNA is TGTGCCATCGAGACTAGCGGTCCCTACAATGAGCAGTTCTTC. It translates to CAIETSGPYNEQFF. J is TRBJ2-1 and V is TRBV10-3; TRBD2 matches at 9 bases. CDR1 is ENHRY and CDR2 is SYGVKD in the germline V gene. This CDR3 spans 14 amino acids. The ends lost 8 bases at V and 2 bases at J; junction bases unmatched: 4.

The gene calls are TRBV9 and TRBJ2-1, with 7 positions matching TRBD2. V gave up 0 bases and J gave up 6 bases; unmatched junction bases: 6. The germline V gene has CDR1 SGDLS and CDR2 YYNGEE. CDR3 length: 15 residues. The CDR3 DNA reads as TGTGCCAGCAGCGTAGAACGCGGGAGTGGCAATGAGCAGTTCTTC. It yields the protein CASSVERGSGNEQFF. Full variable domain (remainder filled in from reference TRBV9 and TRBJ2-1): DSGVTQTPKHLITATGQRVTLRCSPRSGDLSVYWYQQSLDQGLQFLIQYYNGEERAKGNILERFSAQQFPDLHSELNLSSLELGDSALYFCASSVERGSGNEQFFGPGTRLTVL.

The V and J genes are TRBV11-2 and TRBJ2-1; no definite D call. Germline CDR1 and CDR2: SGHAT and FQNNGV. There are 14 residues in the CDR3. Trimming shortened V by 1 base and J by 4 bases, and 8 bases separated the two germline ends. The CDR3 DNA is TGTGCCAGCAGCTTAGTTCAGAATTACAATGAGCAGTTCTTC. It is translated as CASSLVQNYNEQFF.

The count of this clone is one. The V and J genes are TRBV7-2 and TRBJ1-2; D not certain. CDR1 and CDR2 from the germline V gene are SGHTA and FQGNSA. This CDR3 spans 14 amino acids. V was cut by 5 bases and J by 7 bases, with 17 bases left in between. CDR3 in DNA: TGTGCCAGCAGCAAAACCGGGTCTCCTCTTGGCTACACCTTC. Amino acid sequence: CASSKTGSPLGYTF.

The chain is built from TRBV6-5 and TRBJ2-3, with TRBD1 matching over 8 bases. With V trimmed by 8 bases and J by 1 base, 8 bases remained unmatched. Germline lookup yields CDR1 MNHEY and CDR2 SVGAGI. The CDR3 has 15 residues. Written as DNA, the CDR3 is TGTGCCAGCGGGCATCCGGGACAGGGCACAGATACGCAGTATTTT. Translation gives CASGHPGQGTDTQYF.

The V call is TRBV3-1 (or the pseudogene TRBV3-2), the J call TRBJ2-6; D call uncertain. Germline V gives CDR1 LGHDT, CDR2 YNNKEL (reference sequence). This CDR3 region has 16 residues. Trimming took 4 bases from V and 2 from J, leaving 12 bases between them. Here the CDR3 DNA reads TGTGCCAGCAGCCCACTTGGGCAGGCTGGGGCCAACGTCCTGACTTTC. Translated, it gives CASSPLGQAGANVLTF.

V and J are TRBV29-1 and TRBJ2-2; 11 bases align to TRBD2. Germline CDR1 SQVTM, CDR2 ANQGSEA. The ends lost 7 bases at V and 4 bases at J; junction bases unmatched: 14. CDR3 length: 17 amino acids. This chain's CDR3 is CSGSQRLAGMGTGELFF. The CDR3, as DNA: TGCAGCGGTTCCCAACGACTAGCGGGAATGGGCACCGGGGAGCTGTTTTTT.